This T cell receptor (beta chain) was captured in a study of T cells in localized non-small cell lung cancer. Study outcomes and limitations: Appearance in adjacent lung was seen for a median around 61 of the top 100 tumor clones. Increased T cell density in blood showed an association with longer overall survival. Clonality of T cells reached its maximum in uninvolved adjacent lung, surpassing tumor.

The germline V gene has CDR1 SGHDT and CDR2 YYEEEE. The length of the CDR3 is 17 residues. V dropped 3 bases and J dropped 5 bases, with 23 bases sitting between them. Regarding this clone: Its antigen is not identified.

Here immunoSEQ multiplex PCR was the method, and the copy in TCRdb shows in-frame clones only, minus some. Among tens of thousands of clones listed, roughly 90% were seen once. This clonotype was obtained from a man between 40 and 69 years old with stage I lung adenocarcinoma. This chain joins TRBV5-6 and TRBJ1-1, with D unclear. This sample comprised peripheral blood, obtained before any cancer treatment. The CDR3 nucleotides read TGTGCCAGCAGCTCCTTCGGAAGGGATTGGGGTAAGACTGAAGCTTTCTTT. Its protein product is CASSSFGRDWGKTEAFF. Full variable domain (outside the CDR3, taken from reference TRBV5-6 and TRBJ1-1): DAGVTQSPTHLIKTRGQQVTLRCSPKSGHDTVSWYQQALGQGPQFIFQYYEEEERQRGNFPDRFSGHQFPNYSSELNVNALLLGDSALYLCASSSFGRDWGKTEAFFGQGTRLTVV.